The 28 T cell receptor beta chains in this list originate from one sample, sequenced in a study of cytomegalovirus exposure and HLA in healthy donors. 60 Vbeta and 13 Jbeta primers were used in PCR. Some clones are missing from TCRdb's copy, which holds only in-frame ones; the method was immunoSEQ multiplex PCR. The data contain about 82,000 clones, about 74% of them singletons. Sequenced sample: PBMCs. The receptors derive from a woman aged 45-65 years in good health and CMV-seropositive.

The chain couples TRBV11-3 to TRBJ1-1; D is possibly TRBD1 (6 bases). The germline V gene encodes CDR1 SGHNT and CDR2 YENEEA. Trimming took 1 base from V and 4 from J, leaving 13 bases between them. The CDR3 extends over 15 amino acids. This CDR3 is CASSLAITGPTEAFF. For the CDR3, the DNA is TGTGCCAGCAGCTTAGCTATAACAGGGCCCACTGAAGCTTTCTTT.

The chain has TRBV15 and TRBJ2-7, with D uncertain. The length of the CDR3 is 11 residues. V shed 1 base and J shed 5 bases, with 3 bases lying between them. Germline values: CDR1 LNHNV, CDR2 YYDKDF (reference sequence). The CDR3 reads CATSRADEQYF. The CDR3 DNA reads as TGTGCCACCAGCAGAGCGGACGAGCAGTACTTC.

This rearrangement joins TRBV18 to TRBJ1-1; TRBD1 is a possible D gene (5 bases). V lost 6 bases and J lost 0, with 17 bases in between. The CDR3 consists of 16 residues. Looked up from germline, CDR1 is KGHSH and CDR2 is LQKENI. In nucleotides, the CDR3 is TGTGCCAGCTCCTCCGTGCAAGGGGTCATGAACACTGAAGCTTTCTTT. Its translation: CASSSVQGVMNTEAFF.

The chain joins TRBV10-3 to TRBJ2-3, with D possibly TRBD2 on 9 matching bases. The V and J ends lost 8 bases and 1 base respectively, with 22 bases between them. The V gene's germline CDR1 is ENHRY and CDR2 SYGVKD. This CDR3 spans 17 amino acids. The chain's CDR3 is CAIQVRGRTSGTDTQYF. For the CDR3, the DNA is TGTGCCATCCAGGTCAGGGGGCGGACTAGCGGCACAGATACGCAGTATTTT.

The V gene is TRBV18, the J gene TRBJ2-3, with 7 bases identical to TRBD1. V lost 6 bases, J lost 1 base, and 7 bases stayed unmatched. CDR1 is KGHSH, CDR2 LQKENI, per germline. This CDR3 contains 15 residues. CDR3 in amino acids: CASSPDRLRTDTQYF. The CDR3 DNA reads TGTGCCAGCTCCCCGGACAGGTTGCGCACAGATACGCAGTATTTT.

This chain joins TRBV14 and TRBJ2-7; weak D call: TRBD1 (5 bases). The CDR3 length is 15 residues. Germline CDR1 and CDR2: SGHDN and FVKESK. Trimming took off 6 bases at V and 2 bases at J, with 17 bases between the two ends. The CDR3 DNA sequence: TGTGCCAGCAGTCGTGGAGACAGAAGAACCTACGAGCAGTACTTC. This encodes CASSRGDRRTYEQYF. The entire variable domain, with the rest obtained from reference TRBV14 and TRBJ2-7, is as follows: EAGVTQFPSHSVIEKGQTVTLRCDPISGHDNLYWYRRVMGKEIKFLLHFVKESKQDESGMPNNRFLAERTGGTYSTLKVQPAELEDSGVYFCASSRGDRRTYEQYFGPGTRLTVT.

The rearrangement links TRBV9 to TRBJ2-7, with TRBD2 as a possible D gene (6 bases). The germline V gene encodes CDR1 SGDLS and CDR2 YYNGEE. This CDR3 comprises 15 residues. V lost 3 bases and J 6 bases, leaving 19 bases between the germline ends. CDR3 sequence reads: CASSAGGAGSVEQYF. The CDR3 DNA sequence: TGTGCCAGCAGCGCCGGCGGGGCCGGATCGGTCGAGCAGTACTTC.

A few counts support this clone. This chain uses TRBV27 with TRBJ2-5; possible D gene TRBD1, 5 bases. Germline lookup yields CDR1 MNHEY and CDR2 SMNVEV (reference sequence). V was clipped by 2 bases and J by 2 bases, with 9 bases between them. This CDR3 is built from 14 residues. Written as DNA, the CDR3 is TGTGCCAGCAGTTTAAGGGGTTTTCAAGAGACCCAGTACTTC. Translating gives CASSLRGFQETQYF.

The J gene is TRBJ2-1, the V gene TRBV19; the D gene is possibly TRBD1 (5 bases). V was cut by 6 bases and J by 10 bases, with 13 bases left in between. The CDR3 loop spans 12 amino acids. Germline V gene lookup returns CDR1 LNHDA and CDR2 SQIVND (reference sequence). CDR3 region: CASSHTQGEQFF. The CDR3 DNA sequence: TGTGCCAGTAGCCACACCCAGGGAGAGCAGTTCTTC.

The chain recombines TRBV10-1 with TRBJ2-3; the D is unclear. Germline V gene lookup returns CDR1 WNHNN and CDR2 SYGVQD (reference sequence). V gave up 8 bases and J gave up 9 bases, with 12 bases separating them. The CDR3 is made up of 11 amino acids. The CDR3 spells CASGFGETQYF. DNA for the CDR3: TGCGCCAGCGGGTTTGGAGAGACGCAGTATTTT.

This clone showed up just once. The chain recombines TRBV4-1 with TRBJ2-7; unclear D gene. The CDR3 extends over 16 amino acids. The germline CDR1 and CDR2 sequences are MGHRA and YSYEKL. Trimming shortened V by 1 base and J by 3 bases, and 16 bases separated the two germline ends. The CDR3 sequence: CASSQGRVSPLYEQYF. The CDR3, as DNA: TGCGCCAGCAGCCAAGGCCGGGTTTCGCCCCTCTACGAGCAGTACTTC.

V is TRBV28 and J is TRBJ2-7, with unresolved D. With 6 bases removed from V and 5 bases from J, the gap between germline ends came to 8 bases. CDR3 length equals 11 residues. Germline V lookup: CDR1 MDHEN, CDR2 SYDVKM. In DNA, the CDR3 is TGTGCCAGCAGGGCCGAAAACGAGCAGTACTTC. Protein: CASRAENEQYF.

The CDR3 nucleotides are TGTGCCAGCAGCCCCTCGGGACTAGTCGGTGCGAAGACCCAGTACTTC. Encoded protein: CASSPSGLVGAKTQYF. The chain carries TRBV2 and TRBJ2-5; the match to TRBD2 covers 8 bases. CDR1 SNHLY and CDR2 FYNNEI come from the germline V gene. Trimming took 6 bases from V and 6 from J; bases not matched to a gene: 15. CDR3 length: 16 amino acids. The whole variable domain, remainder taken from reference TRBV2 and TRBJ2-5, is EPEVTQTPSHQVTQMGQEVILRCVPISNHLYFYWYRQILGQKVEFLVSFYNNEISEKSEIFDDQFSVERPDGSNFTLKIRSTKLEDSAMYFCASSPSGLVGAKTQYFGPGTRLLVL.

This clone was detected only once. The rearrangement joins TRBV7-8 to TRBJ2-7, with D hard to call. Germline loops: CDR1 SGHVS, CDR2 FQNEAQ. The ends were cut back, 2 bases at V and 2 bases at J, with 7 bases in the middle. The CDR3 has 13 residues. The CDR3 DNA is TGTGCCAGCAGCTTATCACAGACCTACGAGCAGTACTTC. Protein: CASSLSQTYEQYF.

The rearrangement uses TRBV21-1 and TRBJ2-7; the listed D gene, TRBD1, was not tested against the DNA. TRBV21-1 is a pseudogene. CDR3 length equals 14 residues. The CDR3: CASSKFRQRYEQYF. CDR3 DNA sequence: TGTGCCAGCAGCAAATTTCGACAGCGCTACGAGCAGTACTTC.

V is TRBV19 and J is TRBJ1-1; the match to TRBD1 covers 9 bases. There are 13 residues in the CDR3. Looked up from germline, CDR1 is LNHDA and CDR2 is SQIVND (reference sequence). V shed 7 bases, J shed 6 bases, and the junction held 6 bases outside the gene matches. The CDR3 spells CASMEQGASEAFF. The CDR3 region has the DNA TGTGCCAGTATGGAACAGGGGGCTTCTGAAGCTTTCTTT. The full variable domain, with the rest looked up from reference TRBV19 and TRBJ1-1, is DGGITQSPKYLFRKEGQNVTLSCEQNLNHDAMYWYRQDPGQGLRLIYYSQIVNDFQKGDIAEGYSVSREKKESFPLTVTSAQKNPTAFYLCASMEQGASEAFFGQGTRLTVV.

This clone was seen more than once but under ten times. The rearrangement uses TRBV7-2 and TRBJ2-3; D is perhaps TRBD2 (5 bases). Trimming removed 5 bases at V and 4 bases at J, with 13 bases between. The CDR3 extends over 14 amino acids. Germline loops: CDR1 SGHTA, CDR2 FQGNSA. This CDR3 is CASSPHGRADTQYF. The CDR3 nucleotides read TGTGCCAGCAGCCCGCATGGGCGGGCAGATACGCAGTATTTT.

The chain carries TRBV28 and TRBJ2-2; D possibly corresponds to TRBD2 (5 bases). CDR1 MDHEN and CDR2 SYDVKM come from the germline V gene. The length of the CDR3 is 13 residues. Between the trimmed V and J ends, which lost 7 bases and 7 bases, there was a span of 13 bases. In DNA form, the CDR3 reads TGTGCCAGCAACCGGGGTGCAGTCGGGGAGCTGTTTTTT. Protein product: CASNRGAVGELFF.

The chain links TRBV6-5 to TRBJ2-7, with D hard to call. V was cut by 6 bases and J by 2 bases, with 8 bases left in between. The CDR3 runs to 12 residues. In germline, CDR1 is MNHEY, CDR2 SVGAGI. This chain's CDR3 is CASRDTAYEQYF. The CDR3 region has the DNA TGTGCCAGCAGAGACACCGCCTACGAGCAGTACTTC.

The genes are TRBV2 and TRBJ2-7; D gene unclear. Germline V lookup: CDR1 SNHLY, CDR2 FYNNEI. Trimming removed 4 bases at V and 7 bases at J, with 8 bases between. This CDR3 contains 11 residues. The CDR3 nucleotides are TGTGCCAGCAGTGTGTACCGGGAGCAGTACTTC. Translation gives CASSVYREQYF. The full variable domain, its missing parts supplied by reference TRBV2 and TRBJ2-7, is EPEVTQTPSHQVTQMGQEVILRCVPISNHLYFYWYRQILGQKVEFLVSFYNNEISEKSEIFDDQFSVERPDGSNFTLKIRSTKLEDSAMYFCASSVYREQYFGPGTRLTVT.

The chain joins TRBV30 to TRBJ1-1; D is ambiguous. This CDR3 is built from 12 residues. V was pared by 0 bases and J by 7 bases, with 9 bases between. From germline, CDR1 is GTSNPN and CDR2 SVGIG (reference sequence). CDR3 sequence reads: CAWSVRRDEAFF. For the CDR3, the DNA is TGTGCCTGGAGTGTACGGAGGGATGAAGCTTTCTTT.

The chain combines TRBV7-9 with TRBJ2-3; D possibly corresponds to TRBD2 (5 bases). CDR1 is SEHNR and CDR2 is FQNEAQ in the germline V gene (reference sequence). Trimming took 4 bases from V and 6 from J, leaving 17 bases between them. This CDR3 has 15 residues. CDR3 loop: CASSYSLGRSDTQYF. CDR3 nucleotides: TGTGCCAGCAGCTATAGCTTAGGGAGATCGGATACGCAGTATTTT.

The rearrangement uses TRBV5-1 and TRBJ1-1, with a weak D call TRBD1 (6 bases). Deletions cut 0 bases from V and 4 bases from J, with 10 bases between. CDR1 SGHRS and CDR2 YFSETQ come from the germline V gene. The CDR3 runs to 14 residues. This chain's CDR3 is CASSLGEGVTEAFF. The CDR3 region has the DNA TGCGCCAGCAGCTTGGGGGAGGGGGTCACTGAAGCTTTCTTT. Looking up the rest from reference TRBV5-1 and TRBJ1-1 gives the full variable domain: KAGVTQTPRYLIKTRGQQVTLSCSPISGHRSVSWYQQTPGQGLQFLFEYFSETQRNKGNFPGRFSGRQFSNSRSEMNVSTLELGDSALYLCASSLGEGVTEAFFGQGTRLTVV.

V and J are TRBV5-6 and TRBJ2-6; 10 positions match TRBD1. The trim removed 3 bases at V and 2 bases at J, leaving 8 bases unmatched. The CDR3 covers 18 residues. Germline V lookup: CDR1 SGHDT, CDR2 YYEEEE. CDR3 DNA: TGTGCCAGCAGCTGGAGGAAGGGACAGGGGACTGGGGCCAACGTCCTGACTTTC. This gives the protein CASSWRKGQGTGANVLTF.

CDR3 nucleotides: TGCGCCAGCAGTGATGATCGACTAGCTATAGGCACCGGGGAGCTGTTTTTT. Translated, it gives CASSDDRLAIGTGELFF. The chain employs TRBV10-1 and TRBJ2-2; 7 bases agree with TRBD2. The CDR3 runs 17 residues. Per the germline V gene, CDR1 is WNHNN and CDR2 is SYGVQD (reference sequence). V gave up 3 bases and J gave up 4 bases; unmatched junction bases: 11.

The chain couples TRBV7-9 to TRBJ1-3; 9 nucleotides align to TRBD1. CDR3 length equals 14 residues. V shed 5 bases and J 7 bases; nucleotides not matched to a gene: 6. CDR1 SEHNR and CDR2 FQNEAQ come from the germline V gene (reference sequence). CDR3 bases: TGTGCCAGCAGCACGACAGGGGGTCAGAACACCATATATTTT. Amino acids: CASSTTGGQNTIYF.

The J gene is TRBJ2-1, the V gene TRBV6-7; D gene uncertain. TRBV6-7 counts as an open reading frame of uncertain function. This CDR3 region has 11 residues. The V gene lost 7 bases and the J gene lost 12 bases, with 13 bases spanning the gap. The CDR3 is CASIHGPPQFF. CDR3 sequence (DNA): TGTGCCAGCATCCATGGGCCCCCGCAGTTCTTC.

CDR3 region: CASSEAGARGYTF. CDR3 coding DNA: TGTGCCAGCAGTGAAGCGGGGGCGCGTGGCTACACCTTC. V is TRBV6-5 and J is TRBJ1-2; tentatively, D is TRBD1 (6 bases). The germline CDR1 and CDR2 sequences are MNHEY and SVGAGI. V dropped 5 bases and J dropped 7 bases, with 14 bases sitting between them. This CDR3 comprises 13 residues.